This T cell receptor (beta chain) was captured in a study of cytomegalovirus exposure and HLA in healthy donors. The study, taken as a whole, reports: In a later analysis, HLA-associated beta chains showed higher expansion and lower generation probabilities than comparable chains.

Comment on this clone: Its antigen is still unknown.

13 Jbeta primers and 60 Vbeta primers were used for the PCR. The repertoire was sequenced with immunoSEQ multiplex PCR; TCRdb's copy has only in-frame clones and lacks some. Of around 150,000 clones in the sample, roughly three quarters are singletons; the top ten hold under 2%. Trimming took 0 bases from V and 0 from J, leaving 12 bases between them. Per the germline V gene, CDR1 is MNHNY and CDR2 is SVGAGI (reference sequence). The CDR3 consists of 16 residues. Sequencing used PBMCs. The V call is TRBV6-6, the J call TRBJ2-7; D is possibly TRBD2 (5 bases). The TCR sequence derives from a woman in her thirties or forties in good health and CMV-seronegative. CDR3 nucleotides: TGTGCCAGCAGTTACTCGACTACCTTGAACTCCTACGAGCAGTACTTC. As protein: CASSYSTTLNSYEQYF.